This paragraph reports one T cell receptor beta chain. Its antigen is unknown. Trimming cost V 4 bases and J 0 bases, with 13 bases left between them. CDR3 size: 16 residues. Germline V gives CDR1 MDHEN, CDR2 SYDVKM. This sample stems from a study of pediatric ulcerative colitis. Study results and limitations: No controls had the two rectal clonotypes shared by ulcerative colitis patients. Blood-rectal clonal overlap within each person was significantly higher in ulcerative colitis patients than controls.

The table came from immunoSEQ multiplex PCR; TCRdb's copy has only in-frame clones and leaves some out. The table has roughly 60,000 clones, about 89% seen once. The sequence derives from a boy aged 10-17 years who was a control in a study of pediatric ulcerative colitis. V and J are TRBV28 and TRBJ1-5; tentative D call: TRBD1 (5 bases). Material: blood. In DNA, the CDR3 is TGTGCCAGCAGTTCCTCCGGGGGGGATAGCAATCAGCCCCAGCATTTT. This gives the protein CASSSSGGDSNQPQHF.